The 22 T cell receptor beta chains below were found in one sample sequenced in a study of blood T cell repertoires in COVID-19. The table came from immunoSEQ multiplex PCR; TCRdb's copy has only in-frame clones and leaves some out. The sample lists 260,000 or so clones; roughly 90% were seen once. Sample: PBMCs or T cells enriched from blood (not recorded which). The receptors were sampled from a young woman with acute COVID-19.

The rearrangement joins TRBV5-1 to TRBJ2-3, with 7 positions matching TRBD2. J lost 11 bases, V lost 4 bases, and 10 bases had no gene match. CDR3 length: 13 amino acids. Germline CDR1 and CDR2: SGHRS and YFSETQ. Here the CDR3 reads CASSETSPLEQYF. The CDR3 region has the DNA TGCGCCAGCAGCGAGACTAGCCCACTCGAGCAGTATTTT.

CDR3 sequence reads: CASGLERGDTQYF. The CDR3 DNA sequence: TGTGCCAGTGGACTCGAACGGGGAGATACGCAGTATTTT. The genes are TRBV12-3 or TRBV12-4 and TRBJ2-3, with a weak D call TRBD2 (5 bases). This CDR3 is built from 13 residues. Trimming shortened V by 9 bases and J by 5 bases, and 15 bases separated the two germline ends.

This clone was counted a single time. This chain uses TRBV11-2 with TRBJ1-2; TRBD1 might be the D (6 bases). Germline V CDR1 and CDR2: SGHAT, FQNNGV. V lost 6 bases and J 0 bases, leaving 11 bases between the germline ends. This CDR3 is built from 14 residues. In DNA, the CDR3 is TGTGCCAGCAGGCGAACAGGGACTAACTATGGCTACACCTTC. Its translation: CASRRTGTNYGYTF.

This chain links TRBV11-2 with TRBJ1-3; 7 bases agree with TRBD1. The trim removed 0 bases at V and 1 base at J, leaving 3 bases unmatched. This CDR3 has 16 residues. Germline assignment: CDR1 SGHAT and CDR2 FQNNGV. As DNA, the CDR3 is TGTGCCAGCAGCTTAGATCAGGGGGATTCTGGAAACACCATATATTTT. Its translation: CASSLDQGDSGNTIYF.

V is TRBV7-9 and J is TRBJ1-2; 7 nucleotides agree with TRBD1. V lost 0 bases and J lost 5; bases outside the gene matches: 6. The CDR3 is 15 amino acids. Per the germline V gene, CDR1 is SEHNR and CDR2 is FQNEAQ (reference sequence). The CDR3 loop reads CASSLAGTESYGYTF. CDR3 sequence (DNA): TGTGCCAGCAGCTTAGCGGGGACAGAGAGTTATGGCTACACCTTC.

V usage is TRBV19 and J usage is TRBJ2-3; a weak D match, TRBD1 (5 bases). Deletions cut 8 bases from V and 4 bases from J, with 13 bases between. The CDR3 has 13 residues. Germline V gives CDR1 LNHDA, CDR2 SQIVND (reference sequence). DNA for the CDR3: TGTGCCAGTGCGTGGGGCAGTGCAGATACGCAGTATTTT. Translating gives CASAWGSADTQYF.

The CDR3 spells CASRGVVARGHEQYF. The CDR3, as DNA: TGTGCCAGCAGAGGTGTGGTCGCAAGGGGCCACGAGCAGTACTTC. This rearrangement joins TRBV6-5 to TRBJ2-7; possibly TRBD1 for D (5 bases). CDR3 length: 15 residues. Germline CDR1 reads MNHEY; CDR2 reads SVGAGI. Trimming took 6 bases from V and 5 from J, leaving 20 bases between them.

The chain is built from TRBV7-2 and TRBJ2-2, with 8 bases fitting TRBD2. The trim removed 5 bases at V and 1 base at J, leaving 3 bases unmatched. The CDR3 has 15 amino acids. CDR1 and CDR2 from the germline V gene are SGHTA and FQGNSA. CDR3 residues: CASSISGGNTGELFF. The CDR3 coding sequence is TGTGCCAGCAGCATCAGCGGGGGGAACACCGGGGAGCTGTTTTTT.

V and J are TRBV4-1 and TRBJ1-2, with a weak D call TRBD1 (6 bases). Trimming took 2 bases from V and 8 from J, leaving 15 bases between them. Germline V CDR1 and CDR2: MGHRA, YSYEKL. CDR3 length: 14 residues. The CDR3 sequence is CASSQQTGISGYTF. CDR3 DNA: TGCGCCAGCAGCCAACAAACAGGGATCAGCGGCTACACCTTC.

The rearrangement links TRBV6-5 to TRBJ2-7; 7 bases line up with TRBD1. Germline V CDR1 and CDR2: MNHEY, SVGAGI. The CDR3 sequence is 14 residues long. Losses at the gene ends were 10 bases for V and 6 bases for J; bases not matched to a gene: 15. The CDR3 DNA is TGTGCCACCCCACGCCACGACGGGACAGTCGAGCAGTACTTC. It specifies CATPRHDGTVEQYF.

CDR3 sequence (DNA): TGTGCCAGCAGCTCTAAAGACAGGGCCCAGCCCCAGCATTTT. This sequence encodes CASSSKDRAQPQHF. The rearrangement links TRBV7-9 to TRBJ1-5; 7 nucleotides line up with TRBD1. The germline V gene encodes CDR1 SEHNR and CDR2 FQNEAQ (reference sequence). Unmatched junction bases numbered 7, after V lost 4 bases and J lost 7 bases. The CDR3 spans 14 residues.

The chain links TRBV10-2 to TRBJ2-2; 8 bases are shared with TRBD1. After removal of 6 bases from V and 4 bases from J, the junction contained 1 base not matched to a gene. The CDR3 covers 13 residues. Germline V gives CDR1 WSHSY, CDR2 SAAADI. In DNA form, the CDR3 reads TGCGCCAGCAGAGGGACAGGCACCGGGGAGCTGTTTTTT. Its translation is CASRGTGTGELFF.

Details on this clone: The junction departs from the called germline gene at one end, perhaps through a read error. The J gene is TRBJ2-5, the V gene TRBV7-2, with 8 bases lining up with TRBD2. This CDR3 has 15 amino acids. Germline V gives CDR1 SGHTA, CDR2 FQGNSA. CDR3 in amino acids: CASSIAGLVLETQYF. Written as DNA, the CDR3 is TGTGCCAGCAGCATAGCGGGACTAGTGCTCGAGACCCAGTACTTC.

This clone was seen once. The CDR3 bases are TGTGCCAGCAGTGGCGATGTCATGAACACTGAAGCTTTCTTT. Residues: CASSGDVMNTEAFF. The chain employs TRBV2 and TRBJ1-1; D not certain. CDR3 size: 14 residues. The V gene's germline CDR1 is SNHLY and CDR2 FYNNEI. Trimming removed 4 bases from V and 0 bases from J, with 9 bases in between. The full variable domain, rest sourced from reference TRBV2 and TRBJ1-1, is EPEVTQTPSHQVTQMGQEVILRCVPISNHLYFYWYRQILGQKVEFLVSFYNNEISEKSEIFDDQFSVERPDGSNFTLKIRSTKLEDSAMYFCASSGDVMNTEAFFGQGTRLTVV.

The CDR3 region is CASSSGQGGNTEAFF. The CDR3 bases are TGCGCCAGCAGCTCCGGACAGGGAGGGAACACTGAAGCTTTCTTT. This chain links TRBV5-1 with TRBJ1-1; 8 bases are a match to TRBD1. CDR1 and CDR2 (germline): SGHRS, YFSETQ. The J segment lost 1 base and the V segment lost 3 bases, leaving 5 bases of the junction unmatched. CDR3 size: 15 residues.

This clone showed up just once. This chain connects TRBV5-1 to TRBJ1-4, with D unclear. Deletions cut 1 base from V and 2 bases from J, with 9 bases between. Germline CDR1 SGHRS, CDR2 YFSETQ. The CDR3 has 15 amino acids. As DNA, the CDR3 is TGCGCCAGCAGCTTGATGTGGGCCACTAATGAAAAACTGTTTTTT. Encoded protein: CASSLMWATNEKLFF.

The V gene is TRBV6-1, the J gene TRBJ1-2; a possible D gene is TRBD1 (5 bases). V lost 3 bases and J lost 4, with 12 bases in between. CDR1 and CDR2 from the germline V gene are MNHNS and SASEGT. CDR3 length equals 14 residues. The CDR3 is CASSDRVGGYGYTF. Written as DNA, the CDR3 is TGTGCCAGCAGTGATCGGGTGGGGGGCTATGGCTACACCTTC.

This clone was observed a single time. The J gene is TRBJ1-2, the V gene TRBV5-1, with 10 bases that match TRBD1. Germline CDR1 and CDR2: SGHRS and YFSETQ. V lost 4 bases to trimming and J lost 5 bases; unmatched junction nucleotides: 8. The CDR3 spans 15 residues. CDR3 loop: CASSETGGGGYGYTF. The CDR3 bases are TGCGCCAGCAGCGAGACAGGGGGCGGCGGTTATGGCTACACCTTC.

In this sample, this clone turned up once. This chain joins TRBV5-1 and TRBJ1-1, with TRBD1 matching 7 bases. J gave up 0 bases and V 1 base, and 15 bases lay outside the gene matches. CDR1 and CDR2 (germline): SGHRS, YFSETQ. The CDR3 spans 19 residues. The chain's CDR3 is CASSLRATGALSMNTEAFF. The CDR3, as DNA: TGCGCCAGCAGCTTGAGGGCCACAGGGGCTTTAAGTATGAACACTGAAGCTTTCTTT. Drawing the rest from reference TRBV5-1 and TRBJ1-1, the complete variable domain is KAGVTQTPRYLIKTRGQQVTLSCSPISGHRSVSWYQQTPGQGLQFLFEYFSETQRNKGNFPGRFSGRQFSNSRSEMNVSTLELGDSALYLCASSLRATGALSMNTEAFFGQGTRLTVV.

V is TRBV4-1 and J is TRBJ1-2, with a tentative D call TRBD1 (6 bases). The CDR3 totals 16 residues. The V gene's germline CDR1 is MGHRA and CDR2 YSYEKL. Deletions cut 3 bases from V and 3 bases from J, with 17 bases between. In DNA, the CDR3 is TGCGCCAGCAGCCAGAACGCGAGGGGGGGGGACTATGGCTACACCTTC. Its translation is CASSQNARGGDYGYTF.

In nucleotides, the CDR3 is TGTGCCAGTACGACCCGACAGGGTTGGAACACTGAAGCTTTCTTT. It specifies CASTTRQGWNTEAFF. This sequence joins TRBV19 and TRBJ1-1; 7 nucleotides match TRBD1. Germline trimming cut 7 bases from V and 1 base from J; bases unmatched to any gene: 9. Per germline, CDR1 LNHDA and CDR2 SQIVND (reference sequence). This CDR3 is 15 amino acids long.

The chain employs TRBV27 and TRBJ1-2, with TRBD1 matching 8 bases. Germline values: CDR1 MNHEY, CDR2 SMNVEV (reference sequence). The CDR3 totals 13 residues. J gave up 8 bases and V 6 bases, and 8 bases lay outside the gene matches. The DNA of the CDR3 is TGTGCCAGCAGCCTGACAGGGGCCTTGGGCTACACCTTC. Translation: CASSLTGALGYTF.